This TCR beta chain was sequenced in a study of CD8 T cells in Susac syndrome. A quantity of roughly 0.5 to 1 ug RNA underwent reverse transcription using random hexamers. Coverage of TCR beta CDR3 amplification by immunoSEQ multiplex PCR extended to 54 Vbeta and 13 Jbeta. In TCRdb, the immunoSEQ multiplex PCR reads were re-called with MiXCR into one record per CDR3 protein. This sample has some 300,000 distinct CDR3 sequences, with around 83% found just once. TEMRA cells were FACS-enriched, with CD8+ and CD4+ T cells isolated negatively. Germline V CDR1 and CDR2: SGHDT, YYEEEE. The CDR3 extends over 13 amino acids. Trimming took off 4 bases at V and 8 bases at J, with 15 bases between the two ends.

Sequencing was carried out using CD8+ T cells from PBMCs. The origin of this receptor is a human donor with multiple sclerosis. The chain carries TRBV5-6 and TRBJ1-2, with D perhaps matching TRBD1 (5 bases). In DNA, the CDR3 is TGTGCCAGCAGCCGGGACCTTGGAGGGGGCTACACCTTC. Protein product: CASSRDLGGGYTF.